Following are 4 T cell receptor beta chains from one sample sequenced in a study of blood T cell repertoires in COVID-19. The assay was immunoSEQ multiplex PCR, and TCRdb's table has in-frame clones only and misses some. The table records a few hundred thousand clones, 65% to 90% of them present only once. The sequenced sample consisted of peripheral blood. The receptors originated from a man aged 45 to 65 with active or convalescent COVID-19.

The V and J genes are TRBV27 and TRBJ1-1, with D perhaps TRBD1 (5 bases). The germline V gene has CDR1 MNHEY and CDR2 SMNVEV (reference sequence). The germline V and J ends were trimmed by 6 bases and 3 bases, with 14 bases remaining between them. The CDR3 spans 14 residues. CDR3 protein: CASSPQGGYTEAFF. The CDR3 coding sequence is TGTGCCAGCAGCCCTCAGGGAGGGTACACTGAAGCTTTCTTT.

Details on this clone: The sample contains more than one DNA sequence encoding this CDR3. CDR3 in amino acids: CASSGPSSGANVLTF. The CDR3 bases are TGTGCCAGCTCAGGCCCCAGCTCTGGGGCCAACGTCCTGACTTTC. This chain uses TRBV18 with TRBJ2-6, with D unclear. This CDR3 has 15 amino acids. Germline V gene data show CDR1 as KGHSH and CDR2 as LQKENI. V lost 5 bases, J lost 0 bases, and 8 bases lay in between.

DNA of the CDR3: TGCAGCGCCCGAACGGGGACAGGGGGCACAGATACGCAGTATTTT. Translation: CSARTGTGGTDTQYF. V is TRBV29-1 and J is TRBJ2-3; 10 bases map to TRBD1. This CDR3 spans 15 amino acids. Germline loops: CDR1 SQVTM, CDR2 ANQGSEA. J was trimmed by 1 base and V by 7 bases; bases with no gene match: 8.

The V gene is TRBV7-9, the J gene TRBJ1-1, with TRBD1 as a possible D gene (6 bases). The germline V and J ends were trimmed by 4 bases and 1 base, with 10 bases remaining between them. Germline CDR1 and CDR2: SEHNR and FQNEAQ (reference sequence). The CDR3 is 14 residues long. Written as DNA, the CDR3 is TGTGCCAGCAGCTGGGGGGGCGAGAACACTGAAGCTTTCTTT. Translation gives CASSWGGENTEAFF.